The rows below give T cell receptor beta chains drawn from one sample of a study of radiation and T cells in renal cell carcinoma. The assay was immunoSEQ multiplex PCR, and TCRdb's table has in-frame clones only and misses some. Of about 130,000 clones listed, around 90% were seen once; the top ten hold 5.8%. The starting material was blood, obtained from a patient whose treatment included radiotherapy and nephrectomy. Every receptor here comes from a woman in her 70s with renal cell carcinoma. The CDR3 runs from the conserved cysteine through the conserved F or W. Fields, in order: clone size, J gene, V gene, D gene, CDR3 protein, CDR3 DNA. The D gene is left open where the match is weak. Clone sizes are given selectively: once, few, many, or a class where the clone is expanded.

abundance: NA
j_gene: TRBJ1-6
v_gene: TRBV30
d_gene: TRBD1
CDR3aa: CAWSPSRGGTANSPLHF
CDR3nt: TGTGCCTGGAGTCCCTCAAGGGGGGGGACAGCGAATTCACCCCTCCACTTT

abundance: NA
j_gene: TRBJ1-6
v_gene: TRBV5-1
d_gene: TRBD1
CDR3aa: CASSFGQDNSPLHF
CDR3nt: TGCGCCAGCAGCTTTGGACAGGATAATTCACCCCTCCACTTT

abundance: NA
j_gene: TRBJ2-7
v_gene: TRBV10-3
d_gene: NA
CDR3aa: CAISGVTGTSYEQYF
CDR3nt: TGTGCCATCAGTGGTGTGACAGGGACTTCCTACGAGCAGTACTTC

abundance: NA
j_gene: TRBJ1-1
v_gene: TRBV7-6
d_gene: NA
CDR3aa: CASSLGTATEAFF
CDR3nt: TGTGCCAGCAGCTTAGGGACAGCGACTGAAGCTTTCTTT

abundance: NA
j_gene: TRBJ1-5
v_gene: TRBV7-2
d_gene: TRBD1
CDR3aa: CASSLNRGENQPQHF
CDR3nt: TGTGCCAGCAGCCTTAACAGGGGAGAGAATCAGCCCCAGCATTTT

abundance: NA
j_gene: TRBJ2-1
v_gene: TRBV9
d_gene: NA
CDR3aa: CASSVGRDNEQFF
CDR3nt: TGTGCCAGCAGCGTAGGCAGGGACAATGAGCAGTTCTTC

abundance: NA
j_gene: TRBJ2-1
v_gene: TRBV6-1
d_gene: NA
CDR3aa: CASKEGAALYNEQFF
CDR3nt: TGTGCCAGCAAGGAGGGGGCCGCCCTTTACAATGAGCAGTTCTTC

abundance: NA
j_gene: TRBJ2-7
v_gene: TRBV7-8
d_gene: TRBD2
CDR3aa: CASSPQGRGGYEQYF
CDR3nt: TGTGCCAGCAGCCCCCAGGGGCGGGGGGGCTACGAGCAGTACTTC

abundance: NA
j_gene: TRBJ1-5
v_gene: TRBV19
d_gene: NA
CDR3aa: CASTNGRRNQPQHF
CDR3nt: TGTGCCAGTACCAATGGTCGGCGCAATCAGCCCCAGCATTTT

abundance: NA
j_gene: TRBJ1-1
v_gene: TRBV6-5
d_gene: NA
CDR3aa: CASSYSAPGSEAFF
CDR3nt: TGTGCCAGCAGTTACTCGGCTCCTGGATCTGAAGCTTTCTTT

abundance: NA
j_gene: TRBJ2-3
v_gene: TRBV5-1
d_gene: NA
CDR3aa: CASSFEGPTDTQYF
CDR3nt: TGCGCCAGCAGCTTCGAGGGGCCCACAGATACGCAGTATTTT

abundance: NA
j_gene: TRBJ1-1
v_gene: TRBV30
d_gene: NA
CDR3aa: CAWSLRGNTEAFF
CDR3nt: TGTGCCTGGAGTCTGCGGGGAAACACTGAAGCTTTCTTT

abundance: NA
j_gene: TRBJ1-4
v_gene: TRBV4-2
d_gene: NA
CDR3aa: CASSQEQVTNEKLFF
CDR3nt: TGTGCCAGCAGCCAAGAACAGGTGACTAATGAAAAACTGTTTTTT

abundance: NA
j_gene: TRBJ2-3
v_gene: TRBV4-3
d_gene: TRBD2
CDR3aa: CASSQDWGLAGFTDTQYF
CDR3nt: TGCGCCAGCAGCCAAGATTGGGGACTAGCGGGTTTCACAGATACGCAGTATTTT

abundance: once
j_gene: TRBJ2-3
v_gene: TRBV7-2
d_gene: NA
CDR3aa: CASSPVGLPTDTQYF
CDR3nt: TGTGCCAGCAGCCCAGTCGGGCTACCCACAGATACGCAGTATTTT

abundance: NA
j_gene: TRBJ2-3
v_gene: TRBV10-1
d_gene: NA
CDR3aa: CASRTEISTDTQYF
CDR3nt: TGCGCCAGCAGGACAGAAATTAGCACAGATACGCAGTATTTT

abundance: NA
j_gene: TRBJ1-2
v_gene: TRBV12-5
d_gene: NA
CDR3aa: CASGLFTVYGYTF
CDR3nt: TGTGCTAGTGGTTTGTTTACAGTGTATGGCTACACCTTC

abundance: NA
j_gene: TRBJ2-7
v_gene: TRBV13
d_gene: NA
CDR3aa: CASSLGLMASSYEQYF
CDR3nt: TGTGCCAGCAGCTTAGGGTTAATGGCTAGCAGCTACGAGCAGTACTTC

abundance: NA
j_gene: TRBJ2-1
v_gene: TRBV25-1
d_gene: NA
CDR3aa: CASRGTGNEQFF
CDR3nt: TGTGCCAGCAGAGGCACAGGTAATGAGCAGTTCTTC

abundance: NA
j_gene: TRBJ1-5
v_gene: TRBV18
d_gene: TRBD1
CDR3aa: CASSPDRGPSKPQHF
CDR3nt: TGTGCCAGCTCACCCGATAGGGGGCCATCGAAGCCCCAGCATTTT

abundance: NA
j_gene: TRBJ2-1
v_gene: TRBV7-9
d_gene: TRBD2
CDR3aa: CASSLSASGGSYNEQFF
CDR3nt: TGTGCCAGCAGCTTAAGTGCTAGCGGGGGCTCCTACAATGAGCAGTTCTTC

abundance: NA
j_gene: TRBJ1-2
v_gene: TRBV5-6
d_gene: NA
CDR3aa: CASSLGVDGYTF
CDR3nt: TGTGCCAGCAGCTTGGGGGTAGATGGCTACACCTTC

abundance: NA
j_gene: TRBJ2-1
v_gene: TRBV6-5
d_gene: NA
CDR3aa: CASSYSRGRDEQFF
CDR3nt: TGTGCCAGCAGTTACTCACGGGGGCGGGATGAGCAGTTCTTC

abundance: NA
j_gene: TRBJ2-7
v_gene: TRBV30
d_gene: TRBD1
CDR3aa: CAWSVKGQGMGEQYF
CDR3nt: TGTGCCTGGAGTGTAAAGGGACAGGGGATGGGCGAGCAGTACTTC

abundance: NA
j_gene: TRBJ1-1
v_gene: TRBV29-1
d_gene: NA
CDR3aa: CSVDIGTRNTEAFF
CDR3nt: TGCAGCGTTGATATAGGGACAAGGAACACTGAAGCTTTCTTT

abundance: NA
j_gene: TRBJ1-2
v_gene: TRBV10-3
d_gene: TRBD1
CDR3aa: CAITPGQGTNYGYTF
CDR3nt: TGTGCCATCACCCCGGGACAGGGGACTAACTATGGCTACACCTTC

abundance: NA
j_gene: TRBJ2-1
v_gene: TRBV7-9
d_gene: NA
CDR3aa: CASSESRRGLDEQFF
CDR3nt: TGTGCCAGCAGTGAGAGCAGGAGGGGGCTCGATGAGCAGTTCTTC

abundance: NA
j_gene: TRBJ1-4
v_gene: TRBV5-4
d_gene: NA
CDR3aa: CASSSEGTNEKLFF
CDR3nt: TGTGCCAGCAGTTCGGAAGGGACTAATGAAAAACTGTTTTTT

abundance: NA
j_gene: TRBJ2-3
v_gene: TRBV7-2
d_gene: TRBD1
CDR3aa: CASSFGSGQGTGTQYF
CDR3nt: TGTGCCAGCAGCTTTGGTTCGGGACAGGGGACGGGTACGCAGTATTTT

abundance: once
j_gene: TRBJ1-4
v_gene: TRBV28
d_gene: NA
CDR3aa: CASSLSTAPTNEKLFF
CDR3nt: TGTGCCAGCAGTTTATCGACGGCCCCAACTAATGAAAAACTGTTTTTT

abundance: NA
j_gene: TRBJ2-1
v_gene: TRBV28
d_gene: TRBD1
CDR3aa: CASSRDRVAYNEQFF
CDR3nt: TGTGCCAGCAGCCGCGACAGGGTTGCCTACAATGAGCAGTTCTTC

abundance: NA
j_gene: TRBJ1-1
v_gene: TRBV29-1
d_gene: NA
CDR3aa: CSVDRGPEAFF
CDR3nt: TGCAGCGTTGATCGGGGGCCTGAAGCTTTCTTT

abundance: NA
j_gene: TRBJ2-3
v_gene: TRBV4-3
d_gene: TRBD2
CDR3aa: CASSQVRTSGGDTQYF
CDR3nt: TGCGCCAGCAGCCAAGTGCGGACTAGCGGGGGAGATACGCAGTATTTT

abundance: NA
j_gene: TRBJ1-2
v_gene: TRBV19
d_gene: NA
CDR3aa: CASSISSRGGGYTF
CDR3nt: TGTGCCAGTAGTATTTCAAGCAGGGGTGGGGGCTACACCTTC

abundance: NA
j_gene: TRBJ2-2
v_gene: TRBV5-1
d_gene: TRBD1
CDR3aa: CASSSADRVRGELFF
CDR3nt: TGCGCCAGCAGCTCCGCTGACAGGGTACGCGGGGAGCTGTTTTTT

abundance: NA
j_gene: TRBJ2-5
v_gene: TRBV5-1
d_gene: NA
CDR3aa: CASRRQVQGGETQYF
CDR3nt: TGCGCCAGCAGACGACAGGTCCAAGGGGGGGAGACCCAGTACTTC

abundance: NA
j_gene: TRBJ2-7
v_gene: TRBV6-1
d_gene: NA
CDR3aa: CASIEQGGYYEQYF
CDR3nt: TGTGCCAGCATAGAACAGGGGGGGTACTACGAGCAGTACTTC

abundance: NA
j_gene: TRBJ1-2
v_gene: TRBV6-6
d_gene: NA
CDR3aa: CASSYVTEPGYTF
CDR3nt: TGTGCCAGCAGTTACGTGACAGAGCCAGGCTACACCTTC

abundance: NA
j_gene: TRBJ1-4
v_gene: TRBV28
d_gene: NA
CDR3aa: CASSLRGGGEKLFF
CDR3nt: TGTGCCAGCAGTTTAAGGGGAGGAGGAGAAAAACTGTTTTTT

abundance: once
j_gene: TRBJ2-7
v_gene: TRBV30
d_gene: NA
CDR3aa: CASADSSYEQYF
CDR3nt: TGTGCCTCTGCGGACAGCTCCTACGAGCAGTACTTC

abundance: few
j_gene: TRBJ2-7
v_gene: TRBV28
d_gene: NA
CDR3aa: CASSLTYEQYF
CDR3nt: TGTGCCAGCAGTTTGACCTACGAGCAGTACTTC

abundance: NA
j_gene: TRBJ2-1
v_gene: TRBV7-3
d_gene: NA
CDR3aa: CASSKGREQFF
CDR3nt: TGTGCCAGCAGCAAGGGGCGTGAGCAGTTCTTC

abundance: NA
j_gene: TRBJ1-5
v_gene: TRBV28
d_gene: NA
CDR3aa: CASRDSNQPQHF
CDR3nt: TGTGCCAGCAGAGACAGTAATCAGCCCCAGCATTTT

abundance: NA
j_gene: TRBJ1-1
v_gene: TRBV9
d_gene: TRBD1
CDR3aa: CASSVEPSTGANTEAFF
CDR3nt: TGTGCCAGCAGCGTAGAACCCTCGACAGGGGCAAACACTGAAGCTTTCTTT

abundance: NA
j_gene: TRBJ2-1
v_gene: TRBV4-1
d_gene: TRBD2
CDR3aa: CASSQGLLAGAYNEQFF
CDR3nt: TGCGCCAGCAGCCAAGGTTTACTAGCGGGGGCGTACAATGAGCAGTTCTTC

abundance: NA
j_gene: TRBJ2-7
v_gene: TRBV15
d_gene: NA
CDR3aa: CATSRGGTHSYEQYF
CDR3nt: TGTGCCACCAGCAGAGGTGGTACTCACTCCTACGAGCAGTACTTC

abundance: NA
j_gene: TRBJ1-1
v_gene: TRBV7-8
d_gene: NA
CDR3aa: CASSLVQGRDTEAFF
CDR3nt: TGTGCCAGCAGCTTAGTTCAGGGGCGGGACACTGAAGCTTTCTTT